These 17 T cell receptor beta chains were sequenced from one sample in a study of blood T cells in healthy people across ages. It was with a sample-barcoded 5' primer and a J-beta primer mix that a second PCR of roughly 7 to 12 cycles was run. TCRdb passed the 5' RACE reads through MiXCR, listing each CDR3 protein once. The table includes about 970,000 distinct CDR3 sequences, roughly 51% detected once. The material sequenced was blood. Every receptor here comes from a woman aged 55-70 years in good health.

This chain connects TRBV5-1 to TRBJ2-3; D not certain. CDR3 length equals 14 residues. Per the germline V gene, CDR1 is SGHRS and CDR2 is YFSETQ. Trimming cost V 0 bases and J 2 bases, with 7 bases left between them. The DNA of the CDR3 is TGCGCCAGCAGCTTGGAAACCGCCACAGATACGCAGTATTTT. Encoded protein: CASSLETATDTQYF.

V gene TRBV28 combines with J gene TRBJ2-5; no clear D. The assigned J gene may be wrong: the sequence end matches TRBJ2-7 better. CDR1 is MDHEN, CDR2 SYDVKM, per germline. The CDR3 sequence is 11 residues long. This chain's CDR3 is CASRTLNEQYF. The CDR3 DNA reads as TGTGCCAGCAGGACTTTAAACGAGCAGTACTTC.

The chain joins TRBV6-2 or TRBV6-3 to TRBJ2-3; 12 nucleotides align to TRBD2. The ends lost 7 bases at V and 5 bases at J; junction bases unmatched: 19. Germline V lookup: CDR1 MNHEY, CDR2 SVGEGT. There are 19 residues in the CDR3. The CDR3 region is CASTGENLRLAGAGDTQYF. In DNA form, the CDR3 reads TGTGCCAGCACCGGGGAAAATCTCCGACTAGCGGGAGCGGGAGATACGCAGTATTTT.

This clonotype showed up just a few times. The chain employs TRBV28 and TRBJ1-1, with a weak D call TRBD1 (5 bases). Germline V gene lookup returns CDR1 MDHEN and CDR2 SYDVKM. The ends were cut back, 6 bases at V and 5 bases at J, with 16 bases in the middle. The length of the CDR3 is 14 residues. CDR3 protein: CASSPTGGGTEAFF. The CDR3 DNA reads TGTGCCAGCAGCCCCACGGGGGGAGGAACTGAAGCTTTCTTT.

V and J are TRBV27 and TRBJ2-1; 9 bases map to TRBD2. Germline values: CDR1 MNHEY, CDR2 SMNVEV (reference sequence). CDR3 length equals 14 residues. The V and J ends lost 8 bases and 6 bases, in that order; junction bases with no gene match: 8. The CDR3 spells CASCYAGGANEQFF. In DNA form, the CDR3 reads TGTGCCAGCTGTTATGCGGGAGGGGCCAATGAGCAGTTCTTC.

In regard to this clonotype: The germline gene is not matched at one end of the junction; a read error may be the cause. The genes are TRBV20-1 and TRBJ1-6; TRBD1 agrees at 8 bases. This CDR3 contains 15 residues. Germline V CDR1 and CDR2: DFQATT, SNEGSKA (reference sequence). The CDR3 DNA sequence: TGCAGTGCTAGACCCGACAGGGGTCGTGATTCGCCCCTCCACTTT. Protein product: CSARPDRGRDSPLHF.

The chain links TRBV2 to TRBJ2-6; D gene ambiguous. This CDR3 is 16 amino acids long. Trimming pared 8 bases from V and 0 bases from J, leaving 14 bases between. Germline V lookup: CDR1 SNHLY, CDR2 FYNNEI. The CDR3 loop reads CASRAVRVSGANVLTF. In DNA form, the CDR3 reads TGTGCCAGCCGTGCTGTTCGAGTCTCTGGGGCCAACGTCCTGACTTTC.

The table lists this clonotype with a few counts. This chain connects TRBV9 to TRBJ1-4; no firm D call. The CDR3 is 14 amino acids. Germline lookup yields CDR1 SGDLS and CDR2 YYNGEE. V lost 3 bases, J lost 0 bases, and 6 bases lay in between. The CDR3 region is CASSGTATNEKLFF. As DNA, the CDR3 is TGTGCCAGCAGCGGTACGGCAACTAATGAAAAACTGTTTTTT.

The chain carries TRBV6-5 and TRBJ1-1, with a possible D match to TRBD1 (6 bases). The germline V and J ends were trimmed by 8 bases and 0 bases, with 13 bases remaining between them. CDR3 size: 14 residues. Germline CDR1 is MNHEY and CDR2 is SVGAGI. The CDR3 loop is CASGPGHLNTEAFF. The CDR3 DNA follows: TGTGCCAGCGGTCCGGGACACTTGAACACTGAAGCTTTCTTT.

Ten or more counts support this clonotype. The CDR3 nucleotides are TGTGCCAGCAGTCAATTGGGACAGGGGATTAAGGCTGGGGCCAACGTCCTGACTTTC. Its translation is CASSQLGQGIKAGANVLTF. This chain joins TRBV28 and TRBJ2-6; 10 bases align to TRBD1. The CDR3 is made up of 19 amino acids. Germline V gives CDR1 MDHEN, CDR2 SYDVKM. V trimming: 5 bases; J trimming: 2 bases; junction bases outside the gene matches: 12.

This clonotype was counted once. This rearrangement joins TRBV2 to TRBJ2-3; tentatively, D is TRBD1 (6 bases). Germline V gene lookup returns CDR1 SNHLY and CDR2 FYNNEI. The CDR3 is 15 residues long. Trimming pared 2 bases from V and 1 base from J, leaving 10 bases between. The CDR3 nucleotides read TGTGCCAGCAGTGAACAGGGGACGGGCACAGATACGCAGTATTTT. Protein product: CASSEQGTGTDTQYF. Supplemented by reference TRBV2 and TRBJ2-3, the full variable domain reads EPEVTQTPSHQVTQMGQEVILRCVPISNHLYFYWYRQILGQKVEFLVSFYNNEISEKSEIFDDQFSVERPDGSNFTLKIRSTKLEDSAMYFCASSEQGTGTDTQYFGPGTRLTVL.

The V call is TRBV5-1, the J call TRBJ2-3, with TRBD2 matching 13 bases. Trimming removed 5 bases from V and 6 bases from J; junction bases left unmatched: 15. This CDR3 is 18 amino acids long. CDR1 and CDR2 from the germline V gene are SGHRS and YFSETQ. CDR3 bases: TGCGCCAGCAGAGCCGGGACTAGCGGGATGGGTCCAGGGGATACGCAGTATTTT. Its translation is CASRAGTSGMGPGDTQYF.

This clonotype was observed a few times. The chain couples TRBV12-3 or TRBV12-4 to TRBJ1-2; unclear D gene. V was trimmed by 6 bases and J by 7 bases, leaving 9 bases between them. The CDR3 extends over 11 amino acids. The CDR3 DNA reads TGTGCCAGCAGGGACCCCTCTGGCTACACCTTC. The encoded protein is CASRDPSGYTF.

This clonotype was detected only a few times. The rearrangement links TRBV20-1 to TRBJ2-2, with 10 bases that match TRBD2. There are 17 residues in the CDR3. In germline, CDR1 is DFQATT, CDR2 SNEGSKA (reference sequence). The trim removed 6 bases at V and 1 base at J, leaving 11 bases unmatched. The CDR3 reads CSAYGASGSRNTGELFF. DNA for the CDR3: TGCAGTGCCTACGGGGCTAGCGGGAGTAGGAACACCGGGGAGCTGTTTTTT.

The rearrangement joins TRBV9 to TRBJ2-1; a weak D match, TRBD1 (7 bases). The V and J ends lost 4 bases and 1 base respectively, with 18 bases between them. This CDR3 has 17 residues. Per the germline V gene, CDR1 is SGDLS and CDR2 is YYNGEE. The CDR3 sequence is CASSPRTGGGSYNEQFF. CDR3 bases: TGTGCCAGCAGCCCCAGGACAGGTGGAGGGTCCTACAATGAGCAGTTCTTC.

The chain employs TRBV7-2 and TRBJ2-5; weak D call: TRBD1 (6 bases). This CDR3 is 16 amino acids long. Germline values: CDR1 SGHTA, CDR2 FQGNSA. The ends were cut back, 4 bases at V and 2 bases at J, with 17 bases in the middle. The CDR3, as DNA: TGTGCCAGCAGCTCAGAGGGGCGGACAGCTCAAGAGACCCAGTACTTC. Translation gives CASSSEGRTAQETQYF.

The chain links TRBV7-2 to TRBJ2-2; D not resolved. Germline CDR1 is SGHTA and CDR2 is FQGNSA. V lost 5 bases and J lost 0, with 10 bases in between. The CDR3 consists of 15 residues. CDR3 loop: CASSLHGPNTGELFF. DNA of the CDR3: TGTGCCAGCAGCCTCCACGGCCCGAACACCGGGGAGCTGTTTTTT.